The sequence of this T cell receptor beta chain was determined in a study of blood T cell repertoires in COVID-19. Trimming cost V 4 bases and J 8 bases; bases outside gene matches: 15. The CDR3 covers 18 residues. Germline V gene sequence: CDR1 SEHNR, CDR2 FQNEAQ (reference sequence). Assay used: immunoSEQ multiplex PCR; TCRdb lists only in-frame clones, some missing. The data contain about 260,000 clones, about 90% of them singletons. The chain employs TRBV7-9 and TRBJ1-4; TRBD1 matches 11 bases. This TCR derives from a woman in her forties with acute or convalescent COVID-19. The material sequenced was peripheral blood. The CDR3 reads CASSSEPGQGVLREKLFF. Here the CDR3 DNA reads TGTGCCAGCAGCTCGGAACCGGGACAGGGGGTTCTGCGGGAAAAACTGTTTTTT.